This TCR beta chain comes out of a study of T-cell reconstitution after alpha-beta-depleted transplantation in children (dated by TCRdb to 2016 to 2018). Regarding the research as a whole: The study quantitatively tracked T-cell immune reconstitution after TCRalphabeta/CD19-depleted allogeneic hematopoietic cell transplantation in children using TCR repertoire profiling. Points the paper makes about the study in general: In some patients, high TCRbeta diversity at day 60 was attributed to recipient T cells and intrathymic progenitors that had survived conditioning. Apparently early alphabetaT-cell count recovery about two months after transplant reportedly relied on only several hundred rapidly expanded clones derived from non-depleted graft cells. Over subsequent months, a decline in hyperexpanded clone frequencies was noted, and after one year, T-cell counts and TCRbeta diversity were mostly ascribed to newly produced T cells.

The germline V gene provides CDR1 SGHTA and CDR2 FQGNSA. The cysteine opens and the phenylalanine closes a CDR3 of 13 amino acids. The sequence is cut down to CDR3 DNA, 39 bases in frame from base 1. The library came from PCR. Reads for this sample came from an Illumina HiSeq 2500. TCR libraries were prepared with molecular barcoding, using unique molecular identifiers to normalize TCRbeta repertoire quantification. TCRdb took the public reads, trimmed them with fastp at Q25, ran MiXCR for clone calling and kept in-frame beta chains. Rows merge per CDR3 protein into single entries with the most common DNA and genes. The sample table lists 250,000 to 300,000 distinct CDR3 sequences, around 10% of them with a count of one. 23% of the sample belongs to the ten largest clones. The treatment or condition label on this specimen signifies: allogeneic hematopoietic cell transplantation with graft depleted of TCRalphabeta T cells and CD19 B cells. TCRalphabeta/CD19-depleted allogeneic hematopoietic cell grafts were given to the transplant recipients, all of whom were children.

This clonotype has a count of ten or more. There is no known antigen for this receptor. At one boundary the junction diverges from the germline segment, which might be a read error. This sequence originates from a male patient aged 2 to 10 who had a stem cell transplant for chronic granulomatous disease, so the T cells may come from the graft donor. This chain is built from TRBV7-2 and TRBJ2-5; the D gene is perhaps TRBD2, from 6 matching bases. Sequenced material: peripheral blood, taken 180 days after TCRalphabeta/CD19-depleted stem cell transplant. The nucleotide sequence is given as TGTGCCAGCAGCCCAACCAAATCGGGACTCACAGCCTTC. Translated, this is CASSPTKSGLTAF.